This TCR beta chain appears in the sequencing data of a study of CD8+ T cells in alopecia areata. RNA extraction was followed by reverse transcription into cDNA, which acted as the sequencing template. This table comes from immunoSEQ multiplex PCR, and its TCRdb copy is limited to in-frame clones, with some not included. The table has hundreds of thousands of clones, approximately 67% seen once. Treatment given: oral pan-JAK inhibitor, 5-10 mg twice daily. This clone was found many times. Deletions cut 4 bases from V and 4 bases from J, with 11 bases between. Germline lookup yields CDR1 SGHDT and CDR2 YYEEEE. The CDR3 loop spans 13 amino acids.

The origin of this receptor is a human donor with alopecia areata. The sequencing used CD4+ T cells sorted from blood, collected at approximately week 42, from a patient treated with tofacitinib. This chain connects TRBV5-6 to TRBJ1-2; possibly TRBD1 for D (5 bases). The CDR3 DNA sequence: TGTGCCAGCAGCCGACCCGACAGCTATGGCTACACCTTC. Protein: CASSRPDSYGYTF. The whole variable domain, filled in from reference TRBV5-6 and TRBJ1-2, reads DAGVTQSPTHLIKTRGQQVTLRCSPKSGHDTVSWYQQALGQGPQFIFQYYEEEERQRGNFPDRFSGHQFPNYSSELNVNALLLGDSALYLCASSRPDSYGYTFGSGTRLTVV.